This T cell receptor (beta chain) was identified during a study of glioma-infiltrating T cells after dendritic cell vaccination. Profiled with immunoSEQ multiplex PCR; TCRdb holds only in-frame clones, not every one. The sample records approximately 85,000 clones, around 85% being singletons. The CDR3 totals 15 residues. Germline loops: CDR1 KGHSH, CDR2 LQKENI. Trimming shortened V by 3 bases and J by 10 bases, and 19 bases separated the two germline ends. The time point denotes: after dendritic cell vaccination, including at tumor progression/relapse. Blood PBMC samples: pre-vaccination, two weeks post third vaccination, and at tumor progression.

The sample consisted of blood, taken after dendritic cell vaccination. This sequence was found in a human donor with glioblastoma. The chain combines TRBV18 with TRBJ2-1; a weak D match, TRBD2 (6 bases). CDR3 residues: CASSPPTRGTLEQFF. CDR3 coding DNA: TGTGCCAGCTCACCCCCGACTAGAGGGACCCTAGAGCAGTTCTTC.